This is a list of T cell receptor beta chains from one sample in a study of T cells in localized non-small cell lung cancer. Data came from immunoSEQ multiplex PCR; TCRdb stores just in-frame clones and leaves some out. The sample shows approximately 20,000 clones, about 81% of them seen only once. The source material was peripheral blood, sampled before any cancer treatment. Receptors were obtained from a man aged 35-75 years with stage I lung adenocarcinoma. Both conserved end residues are part of each CDR3. The order of the fields is clone size, D gene, J gene, V gene, CDR3 protein, CDR3 DNA. D genes are given only for firm matches. Size is stated for part of the rows, as once, few or many counts, or as a class when the clone is expanded.

once,TRBD1,TRBJ1-6,TRBV6-5,CASSPGTGESPLHF,TGTGCCAGCAGTCCCGGGACAGGGGAGTCACCCCTCCACTTT
NA,TRBD2,TRBJ2-5,TRBV7-8,CASSLPLRIAGPLGTQYF,TGTGCCAGCAGCTTGCCCCTCCGAATAGCGGGCCCCCTCGGGACCCAGTACTTC
NA,TRBD1,TRBJ2-6,TRBV28,CASMRDRASSGANVLTF,TGTGCCAGCATGCGGGACAGGGCCAGCTCTGGGGCCAACGTCCTGACTTTC
NA,TRBD2,TRBJ2-5,TRBV6-6,CASSYRLAGEETQYF,TGTGCCAGCAGTTACCGACTAGCGGGAGAGGAGACCCAGTACTTC
NA,NA,TRBJ1-3,TRBV7-9,CASSLAPSGNTIYF,TGTGCCAGCAGCTTAGCGCCGAGTGGAAACACCATATATTTT
NA,TRBD1,TRBJ1-2,TRBV20-1,CSVGTDYGYTF,TGCAGTGTCGGGACAGACTATGGCTACACCTTC
NA,NA,TRBJ2-3,TRBV10-3,CAITAAGSTDTQYF,TGTGCCATCACCGCGGCAGGGAGCACAGATACGCAGTATTTT
NA,NA,TRBJ2-5,TRBV6-5,CASRQGPLLSHQYF,TGTGCCAGCAGACAAGGACCCCTACTCTCCCACCAGTACTTC
NA,TRBD1,TRBJ2-2,TRBV28,CASSWDRLAGELFF,TGTGCCAGCAGTTGGGACAGGTTGGCCGGGGAGCTGTTTTTT
NA,TRBD1,TRBJ2-1,TRBV7-6,CASSSRPGQGFYNEQFF,TGTGCCAGCAGCTCCCGCCCTGGACAGGGGTTCTACAATGAGCAGTTCTTC
NA,NA,TRBJ1-2,TRBV5-5,CASSFGPGLFSYGYTF,TGTGCCAGCAGTTTTGGTCCAGGGTTATTTAGCTATGGCTACACCTTC
few,NA,TRBJ2-7,TRBV15,CATSRDASGSYEQYF,TGTGCCACCAGCAGAGATGCCAGCGGATCCTACGAGCAGTACTTC
NA,NA,TRBJ2-3,TRBV11-2,CASSSSGLSTDTQYF,TGTGCCAGCAGCTCATCAGGGTTGAGCACAGATACGCAGTATTTT
NA,NA,TRBJ1-4,TRBV5-8,CASSFIRLTTNEKLFF,TGTGCCAGCAGCTTCATCCGTCTTACAACTAATGAAAAACTGTTTTTT
NA,NA,TRBJ1-5,TRBV2,CASGSGTGNQPQHF,TGTGCCAGCGGATCCGGGACGGGAAATCAGCCCCAGCATTTT
few,NA,TRBJ2-2,TRBV7-9,CASSFPFPNTGELFF,TGTGCCAGCAGCTTCCCCTTTCCGAACACCGGGGAGCTGTTTTTT
NA,NA,TRBJ1-2,TRBV11-2,CASSLAARGYTF,TGTGCCAGCAGCTTAGCTGCCCGCGGCTACACCTTC
NA,NA,TRBJ1-2,TRBV4-2,CASSREDYGYTF,TGTGCCAGCAGCAGGGAGGACTATGGCTACACCTTC
NA,NA,TRBJ2-1,TRBV7-9,CASSPGLPYNEQFF,TGTGCCAGCAGCCCGGGACTGCCGTACAATGAGCAGTTCTTC
NA,TRBD1,TRBJ1-5,TRBV4-1,CASSQGGQANQPQHF,TGCGCCAGCAGCCAAGGAGGACAGGCTAATCAGCCCCAGCATTTT
NA,TRBD2,TRBJ2-3,TRBV10-1,CASIPKRGSTDTQYF,TGCGCCAGCATACCTAAGCGGGGAAGCACAGATACGCAGTATTTT
NA,NA,TRBJ2-4,TRBV7-3,CASSLTGSGVTKNIQYF,TGTGCCAGCAGCTTAACGGGTTCAGGGGTAACCAAAAACATTCAGTACTTC
once,TRBD2,TRBJ2-7,TRBV28,CASRPGGGGGAYEQYF,TGTGCCAGCCGACCCGGGGGGGGTGGGGGGGCCTACGAGCAGTACTTC
NA,NA,TRBJ2-2,TRBV19,CASSPGGELFF,TGTGCCAGTAGCCCCGGCGGGGAGCTGTTTTTT
NA,NA,TRBJ1-1,TRBV5-1,CASSLVPLNTEAFF,TGCGCCAGCAGCTTGGTTCCCCTGAACACTGAAGCTTTCTTT
NA,TRBD2,TRBJ2-1,TRBV29-1,CSVEGGLAANEQFF,TGCAGCGTTGAGGGGGGACTAGCAGCCAATGAGCAGTTCTTC
few,NA,TRBJ2-1,TRBV18,CASVPPGADEQFF,TGTGCCAGCGTACCCCCGGGGGCCGATGAGCAGTTCTTC
NA,TRBD2,TRBJ2-3,TRBV11-2,CASSLAGVLADTQYF,TGTGCCAGCAGCCTAGCGGGAGTTTTGGCAGATACGCAGTATTTT
once,TRBD2,TRBJ2-7,TRBV5-1,CASATGTSGNDEQYF,TGCGCCAGCGCCACGGGAACTAGCGGGAACGACGAGCAGTACTTC
NA,NA,TRBJ1-1,TRBV11-2,CASSLRDQDSWTEAFF,TGTGCCAGCAGCTTGAGGGACCAAGACTCGTGGACTGAAGCTTTCTTT
NA,NA,TRBJ2-3,TRBV5-1,CASSIGTTSTDTQYF,TGCGCCAGCAGCATCGGGACAACTAGCACAGATACGCAGTATTTT
NA,NA,TRBJ1-1,TRBV4-3,CASSQDAVRNTEAFF,TGCGCCAGCAGCCAAGACGCAGTGAGGAACACTGAAGCTTTCTTT
NA,TRBD2,TRBJ2-2,TRBV27,CASTKASGGYTGELFF,TGTGCCAGCACTAAGGCCTCGGGGGGTTATACCGGGGAGCTGTTTTTT
NA,NA,TRBJ1-5,TRBV2,CASTKGGAGQPQHF,TGTGCCAGCACCAAGGGGGGGGCGGGTCAGCCCCAGCATTTT
NA,TRBD2,TRBJ2-1,TRBV4-1,CASSQDNAAAGLAGVGNEQFF,TGCGCCAGCAGCCAAGATAATGCGGCTGCGGGACTAGCGGGAGTGGGCAATGAGCAGTTCTTC
NA,TRBD1,TRBJ1-1,TRBV5-1,CASSPGTGGAGTEAFF,TGCGCCAGCAGCCCCGGGACAGGGGGCGCCGGCACTGAAGCTTTCTTT
few,NA,TRBJ2-1,TRBV2,CASTGAINEQFF,TGTGCCAGCACGGGGGCTATCAATGAGCAGTTCTTC
once,TRBD2,TRBJ2-7,TRBV2,CASSGCAGDCEQYF,TGTGCCAGCAGTGGCTGTGCGGGAGACTGCGAGCAGTACTTC
NA,NA,TRBJ1-4,TRBV11-3,CASSLGSGFNEKLFF,TGTGCCAGCAGCTTAGGTTCGGGGTTTAATGAAAAACTGTTTTTT
NA,TRBD1,TRBJ2-3,TRBV5-4,CASSLSGQGAQLATDTQYF,TGTGCCAGCAGCCTCTCGGGACAGGGGGCACAGCTCGCCACAGATACGCAGTATTTT
few,TRBD1,TRBJ2-5,TRBV9,CASSVATQGAGKTQYF,TGTGCCAGCAGCGTAGCTACGCAGGGGGCAGGGAAGACCCAGTACTTC
NA,NA,TRBJ2-7,TRBV21-1,CASSKEYGWSKNEQYF,TGTGCCAGCAGCAAAGAGTATGGGTGGTCAAAAAACGAGCAGTACTTC
NA,NA,TRBJ2-1,TRBV29-1,CSVDRGALNEQFF,TGCAGCGTTGACCGGGGGGCCCTCAATGAGCAGTTCTTC
NA,TRBD1,TRBJ1-4,TRBV18,CASSQRQGSIGEKLFF,TGTGCCAGCTCACAACGACAGGGGAGCATAGGTGAAAAACTGTTTTTT
NA,NA,TRBJ1-2,TRBV7-9,CASSPDYAGGYGYTF,TGTGCCAGCAGCCCTGACTATGCAGGCGGCTATGGCTACACCTTC
NA,NA,TRBJ1-2,TRBV4-3,CASSQVAGRDQNYGYTF,TGCGCCAGCAGCCAAGTTGCGGGGCGAGACCAGAACTATGGCTACACCTTC
NA,TRBD1,TRBJ1-4,TRBV2,CASSGGTGPTNEKLFF,TGTGCCAGCAGTGGAGGGACAGGTCCAACTAATGAAAAACTGTTTTTT
NA,NA,TRBJ2-3,TRBV7-9,CASSLEWSELTDTQYF,TGTGCCAGCAGCTTAGAGTGGTCAGAACTCACAGATACGCAGTATTTT